The table lists the clone carrying this T cell receptor beta chain with a few counts. Its target is unknown. The sample is drawn from a study of T-cell memory formation after mild COVID-19. Study-level background: TCR clusters showed largely donor specificity. Overall study results and limits: Balance between CD4 and CD8 was seen in clones contracting day 15 to 85, and a CD4+ lean was seen in later expanders. Pre-infection memory held some responding clones, suggesting pre-existing cross-reactive T cells responded.

This CDR3 is built from 14 residues. The V end lost 4 bases, the J end lost 5 bases, and 14 bases lay between the germline ends. TCR alpha and TCR beta cDNA libraries carrying sample barcodes and UMIs were produced by 5'RACE using constant-segment primers. MiXCR, applied by TCRdb to the 5' RACE reads, yields one record per CDR3 protein. The sample holds 380,000 or so distinct CDR3 sequences, 12% to 15% seen once. The TCR sequence derives from a man younger than 35 who had mild COVID-19 (a few samples of this study predate the infection). Cell type and time point are not known. The chain employs TRBV12-3 or TRBV12-4 and TRBJ1-1; D is undetermined. The sequencing input was PBMCs or a T cell subset sorted from them (not recorded which). The CDR3 nucleotides read TGTGCCAGCAGTTATAAGGTCGTGGGAACTGAAGCTTTCTTT. Encoded protein: CASSYKVVGTEAFF.